The sample holds many counts of the clone carrying this T cell receptor (beta chain). The antigen remains unidentified. Trimming shortened V by 5 bases and J by 1 base, and 22 bases separated the two germline ends. CDR1 and CDR2 (germline): SGHAT, FQDESV (reference sequence). The CDR3 runs to 18 residues. TCRdb reanalysed the RT-PCR reads using MiXCR and keeps one entry per CDR3 protein. The table lists roughly 150,000 distinct CDR3 sequences, under 13% of them singletons. This sample was taken from a study of response to subunit inactivated influenza vaccine. General observations from the study: Seasonal influenza vaccination, on each occasion, was suggested by the authors to recruit few new T cells.

The V call is TRBV11-1, the J call TRBJ2-3; possibly TRBD1 or TRBD2 for D (5 bases each). The clonotype was recovered from a man between 50 and 59 years old who received an inactivated influenza vaccine. Sequencing was performed on non-naive T cells sorted from PBMCs, taken 40 to 50 days after vaccination. CDR3 nucleotides: TGTGCCAGCAGCAAATCCCGGGGCCCGAGTCCCCGCACAGATACGCAGTATTTT. Amino acids: CASSKSRGPSPRTDTQYF.